The TCR beta chain described here comes from a study of spatial heterogeneity in lung cancer. This clonotype occurred a few times. TCRdb passed the 5' RACE reads through MiXCR, listing each CDR3 protein once. The sample has tens of thousands of distinct CDR3 sequences, over 7% seen once. Time point in this sample: blood at routine non-recurrence follow-up after resection. CDR3 length equals 14 residues. The junction had 5 bases not matched to a gene; V was cut back by 5 bases and J by 5 bases. The chain employs TRBV12-3 or TRBV12-4 and TRBJ2-1, with 8 bases aligning to TRBD1. The TCR comes from a female donor with early-stage non-small cell lung cancer. Sequencing was performed on PBMCs, taken at follow-up. The CDR3 loop reads CASSIGTGHNEQFF. CDR3 nucleotides: TGTGCCAGCAGTATAGGGACAGGCCACAATGAGCAGTTCTTC.